What follows is one TCR beta chain and its context. The data were obtained in a study of blood T cell repertoires in COVID-19. Study summary: Samples of COVID-19 (acute and convalescent) were obtained from the United States, Italy and Spain. From T cells, B-cell-depleted T cells, or PBMCs came the material, which was cDNA or gDNA.

Original processing methods: Estimated nucleated cell counts came from reference gene primer amplification. The repertoire was sequenced with immunoSEQ multiplex PCR; TCRdb's copy has only in-frame clones and lacks some. V and J calls and clone size come straight from that table; D and trimming were deduced from the DNA. The table shows 85,000 to 95,000 clones, with approximately 90% occurring only once. The CDR3 is 16 residues long. Trimming removed 2 bases from V and 3 bases from J; junction bases left unmatched: 6. Germline V lookup: CDR1 SGHRS, CDR2 YFSETQ. This chain joins TRBV5-1 and TRBJ1-4; 8 bases fit TRBD1. Material for sequencing was peripheral blood. This TCR was recovered from a man in his fifties or sixties with acute or convalescent COVID-19. CDR3 sequence reads: CASSLTPGGSNEKLFF. CDR3 bases: TGCGCCAGCAGCTTAACCCCAGGGGGCTCTAATGAAAAACTGTTTTTT.